A selection of T cell receptor beta chains follows, all from one sample in a study of blood T cell repertoires in COVID-19. Produced via immunoSEQ multiplex PCR; TCRdb's table is partial and in-frame only. The profile covers approximately 230,000 clones, with about 90% appearing a single time and about 1.3% taken by the ten largest. The sequenced sample consisted of peripheral blood. These receptors all come from a man at least 80 years old with acute or convalescent COVID-19. CDR3s include the opening cysteine and the closing phenylalanine or tryptophan. Fields, in order: D gene, clone size, V gene, J gene, CDR3 DNA, CDR3 protein. The D gene is left open where the match is weak. Size is stated for part of the rows, as once, few or many counts, or as a class when the clone is expanded.

>TRBD1|-|TRBV19|TRBJ1-1
TGTGCCAGTAGTTCGAACAGGGGGACTGAAGCTTTCTTT
CASSSNRGTEAFF
>TRBD1|-|TRBV7-2|TRBJ2-6
TGTGCCAGCAGCTTCCGGACAGGGACTGGGGCCAACGTCCTGACTTTC
CASSFRTGTGANVLTF
>-|-|TRBV5-4|TRBJ1-1
TGTGCCAGCAGCTCGTCTACTTATTCCATGAACACTGAAGCTTTCTTT
CASSSSTYSMNTEAFF
>TRBD1|once|TRBV25-1|TRBJ1-2
TGTGCCAGCAGTGTTTTGAGTCCCCAGGGGGTAGGAGGTTACACCTTC
CASSVLSPQGVGGYTF
>TRBD1|-|TRBV9|TRBJ1-1
TGTGCCAGCAGCGGACGGACAGGGAGGGATGAAGCTTTCTTT
CASSGRTGRDEAFF
>-|-|TRBV28|TRBJ2-7
TGTGCCAGCAGTTTAAGCAGGGCTCCATACGAGCAGTACTTC
CASSLSRAPYEQYF
>TRBD1|once|TRBV29-1|TRBJ1-3
TGCAGCGCTGGGACAGATACGGGAAACACCATATATTTT
CSAGTDTGNTIYF
>TRBD1|-|TRBV7-9|TRBJ2-2
TGTGCCAGCAGTACCCAGGGGGCAAGAGGGGAGCTGTTTTTT
CASSTQGARGELFF
>-|-|TRBV5-1|TRBJ2-1
TGCGCCAGCAGCTTGTCTAACGGGTACAATGAGCAGTTCTTC
CASSLSNGYNEQFF
>TRBD1|-|TRBV18|TRBJ1-5
TGTGCCAGCTCACCCGGGACAGGGGGGAATCAGCCCCAGCATTTT
CASSPGTGGNQPQHF
>TRBD2|-|TRBV18|TRBJ2-3
TGTGCCAGCTCACCTACTAGCGGGCGCCCCACAGATACGCAGTATTTT
CASSPTSGRPTDTQYF
>TRBD1|-|TRBV5-8|TRBJ2-1
TGTGCCAGCAGGCGCTGGACAGGTCGTCGCAATGAGCAGTTCTTC
CASRRWTGRRNEQFF
>-|-|TRBV12-3/TRBV12-4|TRBJ1-2
TGTGCCAGCAGGCTGGCGGGCAGCTATGGCTACACCTTC
CASRLAGSYGYTF
>-|-|TRBV2|TRBJ2-3
TGTGCCAGCTGCCCGGACAGCCCGCGGTCGGCAGATACGCAGTATTTT
CASCPDSPRSADTQYF
>-|-|TRBV6-2/TRBV6-3|TRBJ1-5
TGTGCCAGCAGTTACACCCCGAGAGGCAATCAGCCCCAGCATTTT
CASSYTPRGNQPQHF
>TRBD1|-|TRBV7-9|TRBJ2-5
TGTGCCAGCAGCGAGAGACTGACAGGGGGAGAGACCCAGTACTTC
CASSERLTGGETQYF
>TRBD1|-|TRBV27|TRBJ1-1
TGTGCCAGCAGTCGCGACAGGGGAAACACTGAAGCTTTCTTT
CASSRDRGNTEAFF
>-|few|TRBV29-1|TRBJ2-3
TGCAGCGTGGACCCTACAGGCCGGGGGACAGATACGCAGTATTTT
CSVDPTGRGTDTQYF
>TRBD1|-|TRBV6-2/TRBV6-3|TRBJ1-1
TGTGCCAGCAGTTACTGGCAGGGGGCGACGAACACTGAAGCTTTCTTT
CASSYWQGATNTEAFF
>-|-|TRBV19|TRBJ2-7
TGTGCCAGTAAGGAGGGATGGGGCTCCTACGAGCAGTACTTC
CASKEGWGSYEQYF
>TRBD1|-|TRBV19|TRBJ1-5
TGTGCCAGTAGTGGGCAGGGGGACATCAATCAGCCCCAGCATTTT
CASSGQGDINQPQHF
>TRBD1|-|TRBV19|TRBJ1-2
TGTGCCAGTAGTATAGGAATTAAGGGGGCGCGTACGGTTGGCTACACCTTC
CASSIGIKGARTVGYTF
>TRBD1|-|TRBV5-6|TRBJ2-1
TGTGCCAGCAGCTTGGAGGGGGCGTGGGGAAGGGATGAGCAGTTCTTC
CASSLEGAWGRDEQFF
>-|-|TRBV28|TRBJ1-4
TGTGCCAGCACCACAAACGGGGGAGGGAATGAAAAACTGTTTTTT
CASTTNGGGNEKLFF
>-|-|TRBV5-4|TRBJ2-3
TGTGCCAGCAGCACACGGACAGGGAGGGCAGATACGCAGTATTTT
CASSTRTGRADTQYF
>TRBD1|-|TRBV5-1|TRBJ1-2
TGCGCCAGCAGTCGGGACAGGAGAACTACTAACTATGGCTACACCTTC
CASSRDRRTTNYGYTF
>-|-|TRBV28|TRBJ2-7
TGTGCCAGCAGTTCGAGACAGCCCTACGAGCAGTACTTC
CASSSRQPYEQYF
>TRBD1|-|TRBV11-2|TRBJ2-7
TGTGCCAGCAGCCCGCGGGCAGGGGGCTCCAGCTCCTACGAGCAGTACTTC
CASSPRAGGSSSYEQYF
>TRBD2|-|TRBV28|TRBJ2-5
TGTGCCAGCAGTTCCCCGGGACTAGCGGTCCAAGAGACCCAGTACTTC
CASSSPGLAVQETQYF
>-|-|TRBV7-2|TRBJ1-6
TGTGCCAGCAGCTTAGGGGGGGACTCCTATAATTCACCCCTCCACTTT
CASSLGGDSYNSPLHF
>TRBD2|-|TRBV5-1|TRBJ2-1
TGCGCCAGCAGCGGGACTAGCGGGGGGGACAATGAGCAGTTCTTC
CASSGTSGGDNEQFF
>-|few|TRBV4-2|TRBJ2-7
TGTGCCAGCAGCCAAGGATCCCCTCTTGCAGGCTACGAGCAGTACTTC
CASSQGSPLAGYEQYF
>TRBD1|-|TRBV15|TRBJ2-1
TGTGCCACCAGCAGGGCTACAGGGGGGCTATACAATGAGCAGTTCTTC
CATSRATGGLYNEQFF
>-|-|TRBV5-1|TRBJ2-7
TGCGCCAGCAGCCGGGGGAAGCACTCTCCCTCCTACGAGCAGTACTTC
CASSRGKHSPSYEQYF
>TRBD2|-|TRBV29-1|TRBJ2-3
TGCAGCGCCGATAGCGGGAGCGGGACAGATACGCAGTATTTT
CSADSGSGTDTQYF
>-|-|TRBV6-6|TRBJ2-7
TGTGCTAGTGAGGGGGGGCCGATCCAAAACGAGCAGTACTTC
CASEGGPIQNEQYF
>TRBD2|-|TRBV5-1|TRBJ2-7
TGCGCCAGCAGCTTGATACTAGCGGGGGCCTACTACGAGCAGTACTTC
CASSLILAGAYYEQYF
>-|-|TRBV18|TRBJ2-1
TGTGCCAGCTCACCGAAATCCTTAGCTGGGAGCTCCTACAATGAGCAGTTCTTC
CASSPKSLAGSSYNEQFF
>TRBD2|-|TRBV5-1|TRBJ2-5
TGCGCCAGCAGCTTGGACAGGACTAGCGGGAGCTCGGAGACCCAGTACTTC
CASSLDRTSGSSETQYF
>TRBD1|-|TRBV7-9|TRBJ2-7
TGTGCCAGCAGCTCCATGACAGGGGACTACGAGCAGTACTTC
CASSSMTGDYEQYF